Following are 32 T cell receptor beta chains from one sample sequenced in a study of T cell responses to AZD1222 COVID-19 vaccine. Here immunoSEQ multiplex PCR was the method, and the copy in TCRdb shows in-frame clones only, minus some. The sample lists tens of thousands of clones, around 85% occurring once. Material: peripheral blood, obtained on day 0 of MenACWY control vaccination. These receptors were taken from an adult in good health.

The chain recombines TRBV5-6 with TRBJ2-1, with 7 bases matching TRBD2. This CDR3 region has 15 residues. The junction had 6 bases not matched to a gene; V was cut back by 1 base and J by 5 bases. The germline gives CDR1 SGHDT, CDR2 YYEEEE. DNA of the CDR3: TGTGCCAGCAGCTTGCTAGCGGAAATTAACAATGAGCAGTTCTTC. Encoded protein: CASSLLAEINNEQFF.

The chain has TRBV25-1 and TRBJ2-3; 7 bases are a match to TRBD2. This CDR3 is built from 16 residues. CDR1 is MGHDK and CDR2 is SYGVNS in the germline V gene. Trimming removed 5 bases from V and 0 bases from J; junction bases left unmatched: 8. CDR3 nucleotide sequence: TGTGCCAGCAGTAGGGCTAGCGGAACTAGCACAGATACGCAGTATTTT. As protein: CASSRASGTSTDTQYF.

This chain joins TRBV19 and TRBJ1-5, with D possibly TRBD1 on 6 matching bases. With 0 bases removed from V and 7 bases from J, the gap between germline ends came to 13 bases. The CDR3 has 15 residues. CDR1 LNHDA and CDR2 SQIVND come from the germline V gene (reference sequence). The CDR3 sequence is CASSIDGTLSQPQHF. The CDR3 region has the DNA TGTGCCAGTAGTATAGATGGGACACTCTCCCAGCCCCAGCATTTT. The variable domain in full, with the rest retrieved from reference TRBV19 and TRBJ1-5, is DGGITQSPKYLFRKEGQNVTLSCEQNLNHDAMYWYRQDPGQGLRLIYYSQIVNDFQKGDIAEGYSVSREKKESFPLTVTSAQKNPTAFYLCASSIDGTLSQPQHFGDGTRLSIL.

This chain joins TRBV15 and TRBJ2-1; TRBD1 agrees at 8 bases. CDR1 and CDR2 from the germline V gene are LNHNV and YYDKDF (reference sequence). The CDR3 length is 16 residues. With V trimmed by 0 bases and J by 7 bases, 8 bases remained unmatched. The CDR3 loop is CATSRDPSGGKNEQFF. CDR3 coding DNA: TGTGCCACCAGCAGAGACCCCTCAGGGGGCAAGAATGAGCAGTTCTTC.

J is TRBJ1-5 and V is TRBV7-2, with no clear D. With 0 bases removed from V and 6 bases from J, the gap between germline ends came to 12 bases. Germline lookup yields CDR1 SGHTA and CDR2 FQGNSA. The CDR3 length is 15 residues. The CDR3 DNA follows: TGTGCCAGCAGCTTAGCCCCCCCGGGAAGTCAGCCCCAGCATTTT. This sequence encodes CASSLAPPGSQPQHF.

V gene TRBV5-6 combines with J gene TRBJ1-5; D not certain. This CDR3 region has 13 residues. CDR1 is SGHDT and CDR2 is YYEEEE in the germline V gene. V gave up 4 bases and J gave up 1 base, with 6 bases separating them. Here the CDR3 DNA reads TGTGCCAGCAGCGCTGGGAGCAATCAGCCCCAGCATTTT. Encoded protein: CASSAGSNQPQHF.

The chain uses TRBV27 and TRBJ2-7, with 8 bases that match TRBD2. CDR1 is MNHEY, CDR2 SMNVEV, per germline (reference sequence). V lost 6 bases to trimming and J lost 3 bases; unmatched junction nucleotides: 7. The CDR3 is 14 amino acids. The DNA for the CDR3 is TGTGCCAGCAGGACCGGGACTAGTTTCTACGAGCAGTACTTC. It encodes CASRTGTSFYEQYF.

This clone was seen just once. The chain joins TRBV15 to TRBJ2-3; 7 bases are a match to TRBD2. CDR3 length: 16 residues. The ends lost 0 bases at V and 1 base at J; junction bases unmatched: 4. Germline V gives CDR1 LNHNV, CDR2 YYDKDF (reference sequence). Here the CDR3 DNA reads TGTGCCACCAGCAGAGATGGGGGGGAGGGCACAGATACGCAGTATTTT. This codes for CATSRDGGEGTDTQYF.

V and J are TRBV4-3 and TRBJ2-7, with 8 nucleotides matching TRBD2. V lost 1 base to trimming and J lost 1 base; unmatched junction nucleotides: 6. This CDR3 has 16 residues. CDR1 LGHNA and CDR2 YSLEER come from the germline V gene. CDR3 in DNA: TGCGCCAGCAGCCAAGGGAAGATAGCGGGATCCTACGAGCAGTACTTC. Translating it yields CASSQGKIAGSYEQYF.

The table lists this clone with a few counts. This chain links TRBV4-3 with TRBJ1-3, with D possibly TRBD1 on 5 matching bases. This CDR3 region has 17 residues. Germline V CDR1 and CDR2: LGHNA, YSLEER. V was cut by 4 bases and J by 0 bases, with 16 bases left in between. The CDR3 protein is CASSPSGTPDSGNTIYF. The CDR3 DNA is TGCGCCAGCAGCCCATCAGGGACTCCAGACTCTGGAAACACCATATATTTT.

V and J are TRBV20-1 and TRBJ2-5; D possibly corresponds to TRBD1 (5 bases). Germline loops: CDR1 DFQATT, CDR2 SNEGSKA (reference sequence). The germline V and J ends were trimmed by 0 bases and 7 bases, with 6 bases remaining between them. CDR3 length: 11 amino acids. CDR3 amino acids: CSAREGVTQYF. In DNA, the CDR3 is TGCAGTGCTAGAGAAGGGGTGACCCAGTACTTC.

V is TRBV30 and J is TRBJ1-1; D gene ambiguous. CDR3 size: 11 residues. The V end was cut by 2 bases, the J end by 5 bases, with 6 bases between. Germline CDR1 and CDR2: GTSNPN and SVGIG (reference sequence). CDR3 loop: CAWSPPTEAFF. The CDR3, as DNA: TGTGCCTGGAGTCCACCTACTGAAGCTTTCTTT.

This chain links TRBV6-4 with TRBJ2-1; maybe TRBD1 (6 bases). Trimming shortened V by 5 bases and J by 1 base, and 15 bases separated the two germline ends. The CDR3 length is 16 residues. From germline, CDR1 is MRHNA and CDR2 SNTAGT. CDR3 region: CASSTGQPKSYNEQFF. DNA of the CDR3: TGTGCCAGCAGTACGGGACAACCAAAATCCTACAATGAGCAGTTCTTC.

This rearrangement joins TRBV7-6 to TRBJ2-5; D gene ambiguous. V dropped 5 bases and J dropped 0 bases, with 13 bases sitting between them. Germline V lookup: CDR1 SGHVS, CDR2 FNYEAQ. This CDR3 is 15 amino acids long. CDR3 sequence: CASSHLGRYQETQYF. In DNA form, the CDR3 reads TGTGCCAGCAGCCATCTCGGACGGTACCAAGAGACCCAGTACTTC.

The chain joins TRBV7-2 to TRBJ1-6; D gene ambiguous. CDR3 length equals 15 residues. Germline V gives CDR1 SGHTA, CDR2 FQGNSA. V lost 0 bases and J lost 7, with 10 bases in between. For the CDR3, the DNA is TGTGCCAGCAGCTTAGCTACAGTGGGGAATTCACCCCTCCACTTT. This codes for CASSLATVGNSPLHF.

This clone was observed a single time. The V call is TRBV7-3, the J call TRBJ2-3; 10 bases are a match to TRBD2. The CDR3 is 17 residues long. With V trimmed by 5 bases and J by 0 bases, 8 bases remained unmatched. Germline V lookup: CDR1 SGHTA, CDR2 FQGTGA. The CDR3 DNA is TGTGCCAGCAGCCCCAGGACTAGCGGAACTAGCACAGATACGCAGTATTTT. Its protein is CASSPRTSGTSTDTQYF.

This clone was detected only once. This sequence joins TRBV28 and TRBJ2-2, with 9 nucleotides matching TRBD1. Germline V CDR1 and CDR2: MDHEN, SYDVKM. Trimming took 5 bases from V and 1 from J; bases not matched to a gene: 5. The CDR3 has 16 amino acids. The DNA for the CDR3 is TGTGCCAGCAGTCCCTGGGACAGGGAGAACACCGGGGAGCTGTTTTTT. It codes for CASSPWDRENTGELFF. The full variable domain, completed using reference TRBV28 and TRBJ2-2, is DVKVTQSSRYLVKRTGEKVFLECVQDMDHENMFWYRQDPGLGLRLIYFSYDVKMKEKGDIPEGYSVSREKKERFSLILESASTNQTSMYLCASSPWDRENTGELFFGEGSRLTVL.

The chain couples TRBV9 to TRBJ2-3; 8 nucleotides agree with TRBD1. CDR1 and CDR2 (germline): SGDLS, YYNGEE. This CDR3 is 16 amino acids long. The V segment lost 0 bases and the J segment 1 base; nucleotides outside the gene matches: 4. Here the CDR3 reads CASSVDPGGGTDTQYF. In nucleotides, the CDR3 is TGTGCCAGCAGCGTAGATCCAGGGGGCGGCACAGATACGCAGTATTTT. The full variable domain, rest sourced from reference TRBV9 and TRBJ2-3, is DSGVTQTPKHLITATGQRVTLRCSPRSGDLSVYWYQQSLDQGLQFLIQYYNGEERAKGNILERFSAQQFPDLHSELNLSSLELGDSALYFCASSVDPGGGTDTQYFGPGTRLTVL.

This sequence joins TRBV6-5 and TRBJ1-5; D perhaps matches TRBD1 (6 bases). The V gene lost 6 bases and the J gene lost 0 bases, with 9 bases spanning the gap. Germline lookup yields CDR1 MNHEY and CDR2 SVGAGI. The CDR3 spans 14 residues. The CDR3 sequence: CASSRQVSNQPQHF. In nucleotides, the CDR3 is TGTGCCAGCAGCAGACAGGTTAGCAATCAGCCCCAGCATTTT.

CDR3 protein: CASSQDRGRGEKLFF. CDR3 sequence (DNA): TGCGCCAGCAGCCAAGATCGAGGGCGGGGTGAAAAACTGTTTTTT. V and J are TRBV4-3 and TRBJ1-4; D is unclear. This CDR3 spans 15 amino acids. Germline loops: CDR1 LGHNA, CDR2 YSLEER. The ends were cut back, 0 bases at V and 7 bases at J, with 12 bases in the middle.

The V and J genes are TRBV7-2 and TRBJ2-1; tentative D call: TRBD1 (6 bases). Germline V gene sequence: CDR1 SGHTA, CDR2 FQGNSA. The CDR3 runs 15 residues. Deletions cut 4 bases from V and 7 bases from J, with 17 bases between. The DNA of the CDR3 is TGTGCCAGCAGCTCCGCGAGGGGGAGAGAAAATGAGCAGTTCTTC. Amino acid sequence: CASSSARGRENEQFF.

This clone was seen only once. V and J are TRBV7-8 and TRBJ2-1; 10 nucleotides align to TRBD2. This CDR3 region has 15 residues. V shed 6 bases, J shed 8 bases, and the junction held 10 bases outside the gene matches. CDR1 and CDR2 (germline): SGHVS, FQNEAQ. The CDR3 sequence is CASRRPGTSAHEQFF. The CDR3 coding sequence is TGTGCCAGCAGGCGTCCCGGGACTAGCGCACATGAGCAGTTCTTC.

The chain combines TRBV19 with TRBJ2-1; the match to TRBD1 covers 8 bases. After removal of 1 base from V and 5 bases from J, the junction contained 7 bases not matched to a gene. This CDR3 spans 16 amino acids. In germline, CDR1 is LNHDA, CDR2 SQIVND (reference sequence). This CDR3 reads CASSIGSGQGHNEQFF. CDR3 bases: TGTGCCAGTAGTATAGGTTCTGGACAGGGACACAATGAGCAGTTCTTC.

The CDR3 reads CASSSGQGAATNEKLFF. The CDR3 coding sequence is TGTGCCAGCAGCAGCGGACAGGGCGCCGCAACTAATGAAAAACTGTTTTTT. The chain has TRBV7-3 and TRBJ1-4; 8 bases are shared with TRBD1. The CDR3 has 17 residues. With V trimmed by 5 bases and J by 0 bases, 8 bases remained unmatched. Germline lookup yields CDR1 SGHTA and CDR2 FQGTGA.

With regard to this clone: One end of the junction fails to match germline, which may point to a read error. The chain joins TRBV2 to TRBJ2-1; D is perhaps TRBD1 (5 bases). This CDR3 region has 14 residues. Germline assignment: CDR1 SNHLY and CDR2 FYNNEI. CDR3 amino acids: CASLRQSSYDEQFF. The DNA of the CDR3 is TGTGCCAGCTTAAGACAGAGCTCCTACGATGAGCAGTTCTTC. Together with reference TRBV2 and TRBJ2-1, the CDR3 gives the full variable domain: EPEVTQTPSHQVTQMGQEVILRCVPISNHLYFYWYRQILGQKVEFLVSFYNNEISEKSEIFDDQFSVERPDGSNFTLKIRSTKLEDSAMYFCASLRQSSYDEQFFGPGTRLTVL.

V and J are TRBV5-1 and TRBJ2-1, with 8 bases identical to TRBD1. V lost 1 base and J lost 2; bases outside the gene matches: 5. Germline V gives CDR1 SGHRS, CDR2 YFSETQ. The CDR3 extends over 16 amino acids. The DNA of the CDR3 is TGCGCCAGCAGCTTGACAGGGGGTAGGGCCTACAATGAGCAGTTCTTC. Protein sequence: CASSLTGGRAYNEQFF.

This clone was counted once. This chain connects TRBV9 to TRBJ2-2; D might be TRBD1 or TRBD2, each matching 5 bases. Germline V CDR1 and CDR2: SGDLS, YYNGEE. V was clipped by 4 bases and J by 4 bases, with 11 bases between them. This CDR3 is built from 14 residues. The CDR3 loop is CASSPGTVTGELFF. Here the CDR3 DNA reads TGTGCCAGCAGCCCCGGGACGGTCACCGGGGAGCTGTTTTTT.

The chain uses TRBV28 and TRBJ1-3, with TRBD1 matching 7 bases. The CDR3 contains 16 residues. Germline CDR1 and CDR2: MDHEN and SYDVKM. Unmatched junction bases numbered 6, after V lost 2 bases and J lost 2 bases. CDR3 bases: TGTGCCAGCAGTTTACCCATGACAGGGCCTGGAAACACCATATATTTT. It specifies CASSLPMTGPGNTIYF.

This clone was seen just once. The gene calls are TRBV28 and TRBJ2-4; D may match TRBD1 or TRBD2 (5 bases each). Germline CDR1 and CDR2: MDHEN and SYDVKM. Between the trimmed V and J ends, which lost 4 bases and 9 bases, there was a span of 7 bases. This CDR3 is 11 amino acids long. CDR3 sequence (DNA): TGTGCCAGCAGTTCCGGGGCCATTCAGTACTTC. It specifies CASSSGAIQYF.

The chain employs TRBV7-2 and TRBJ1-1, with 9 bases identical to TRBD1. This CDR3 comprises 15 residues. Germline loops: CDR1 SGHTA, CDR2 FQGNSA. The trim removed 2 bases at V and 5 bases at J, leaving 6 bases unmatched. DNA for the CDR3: TGTGCCAGCAGCTTAACCGGGACAGGGAATACTGAAGCTTTCTTT. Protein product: CASSLTGTGNTEAFF.

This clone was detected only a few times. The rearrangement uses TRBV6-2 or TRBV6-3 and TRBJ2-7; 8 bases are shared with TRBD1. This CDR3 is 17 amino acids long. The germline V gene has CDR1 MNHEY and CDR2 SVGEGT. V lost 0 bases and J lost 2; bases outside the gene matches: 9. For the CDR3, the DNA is TGTGCCAGCAGTTACTCCAGGGGGCTATCAACCCCCTACGAGCAGTACTTC. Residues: CASSYSRGLSTPYEQYF.

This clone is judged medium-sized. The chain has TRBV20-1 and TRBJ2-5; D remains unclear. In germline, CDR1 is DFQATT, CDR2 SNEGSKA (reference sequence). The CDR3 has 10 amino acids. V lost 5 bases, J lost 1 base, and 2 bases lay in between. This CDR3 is CSASQETQYF. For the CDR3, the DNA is TGCAGTGCTTCCCAAGAGACCCAGTACTTC.